These 21 T cell receptor beta chains were all obtained from the same sample, sequenced in a study of response to subunit inactivated influenza vaccine. Using its own MiXCR run on the RT-PCR reads, TCRdb lists one record per CDR3 protein. This table holds about 570,000 distinct CDR3 sequences, roughly 10% found once. The sample consisted of PBMCs from blood, taken on the day of vaccination. These receptors came from a man aged 45 to 65 who received an inactivated influenza vaccine.

The chain is built from TRBV11-2 and TRBJ2-7; 10 bases line up with TRBD2. Germline loops: CDR1 SGHAT, CDR2 FQNNGV. V shed 5 bases and J 3 bases; nucleotides not matched to a gene: 7. The CDR3 sequence is 15 residues long. The CDR3 here is CASSLRRTSGYEQYF. DNA of the CDR3: TGTGCCAGCAGCCTACGGCGGACTAGCGGCTACGAGCAGTACTTC.

Written as DNA, the CDR3 is TGCGCCAGCAGCTTGGAAAGTACGGGAGAGCAGTTCTTC. Residues: CASSLESTGEQFF. The chain couples TRBV5-1 to TRBJ2-1, with a weak D call TRBD2 (5 bases). V shed 0 bases and J shed 10 bases, with 11 bases lying between them. Germline V gene sequence: CDR1 SGHRS, CDR2 YFSETQ. The CDR3 spans 13 residues. Full variable domain (missing parts from reference TRBV5-1 and TRBJ2-1): KAGVTQTPRYLIKTRGQQVTLSCSPISGHRSVSWYQQTPGQGLQFLFEYFSETQRNKGNFPGRFSGRQFSNSRSEMNVSTLELGDSALYLCASSLESTGEQFFGPGTRLTVL.

A few counts support this clonotype. The chain couples TRBV10-3 to TRBJ2-3; either TRBD1 or TRBD2 may supply D (5 bases each). Looked up from germline, CDR1 is ENHRY and CDR2 is SYGVKD. Trimming left V 6 bases short and J 13 bases short, with 17 bases between. The CDR3 length is 12 residues. The CDR3 loop reads CAISEGLNDKYF. Here the CDR3 DNA reads TGTGCCATCAGCGAGGGGTTAAACGACAAGTATTTT.

The sample holds many counts of this clonotype. This rearrangement joins TRBV19 to TRBJ1-5, with a weak D call TRBD1 (5 bases). Looked up from germline, CDR1 is LNHDA and CDR2 is SQIVND (reference sequence). The CDR3 has 17 residues. Trimming took off 4 bases at V and 0 bases at J, with 16 bases between the two ends. The CDR3 spells CASSTGSAGYSNQPQHF. The CDR3 coding sequence is TGTGCCAGTAGTACAGGGTCGGCGGGTTATAGCAATCAGCCCCAGCATTTT.

The table lists this clonotype with many counts. The chain uses TRBV12-3 or TRBV12-4 and TRBJ2-7, with D tentatively TRBD2 (6 bases). The CDR3 covers 14 residues. V lost 6 bases, J lost 3 bases, and 15 bases lay in between. This CDR3 is CASRARGRGYEQYF. CDR3 nucleotides: TGTGCCAGCAGGGCGCGGGGAAGGGGCTACGAGCAGTACTTC.

This clonotype came up many times. V is TRBV7-2 and J is TRBJ1-6, with TRBD1 as a possible D gene (5 bases). V dropped 2 bases and J dropped 6 bases, with 11 bases sitting between them. The CDR3 loop spans 15 amino acids. CDR1 and CDR2 from the germline V gene are SGHTA and FQGNSA. The CDR3 sequence: CASSLQGLGNSPLHF. CDR3 DNA sequence: TGTGCCAGCAGCTTACAGGGTCTGGGTAATTCACCCCTCCACTTT.

CDR3 bases: TGTGCCAGCAGCATTCGGGGTTATTCACCCCTCCACTTT. Amino acid sequence: CASSIRGYSPLHF. The chain recombines TRBV13 with TRBJ1-6; D is ambiguous. The CDR3 is 13 residues long. Germline V gene sequence: CDR1 PRHDT, CDR2 FYEKMQ (reference sequence). The V and J ends lost 5 bases and 8 bases respectively, with 10 bases between them.

J is TRBJ2-7 and V is TRBV27, with D possibly matching TRBD1 (6 bases). CDR3 length equals 13 residues. The germline V and J ends were trimmed by 6 bases and 3 bases, with 12 bases remaining between them. Germline V gives CDR1 MNHEY, CDR2 SMNVEV (reference sequence). Here the CDR3 DNA reads TGTGCCAGCAGCGCCGGGACAAACTACGAGCAGTACTTC. This sequence encodes CASSAGTNYEQYF.

In its sample, this clonotype was seen a few times. This rearrangement joins TRBV14 to TRBJ2-7, with 11 positions matching TRBD2. The CDR3 is 18 residues long. V shed 1 base and J 0 bases; nucleotides not matched to a gene: 8. The germline CDR1 and CDR2 sequences are SGHDN and FVKESK. The CDR3 coding sequence is TGTGCCAGCAGCCAAGGTTCTAGCGGGAGGACTGCCTCCTACGAGCAGTACTTC. Translating gives CASSQGSSGRTASYEQYF.

At least ten counts were recorded for this clonotype. The J gene is TRBJ2-3, the V gene TRBV6-5, with 10 bases that match TRBD1. The CDR3 consists of 15 residues. V was pared by 2 bases and J by 6 bases, with 5 bases of the junction left unmatched. Germline values: CDR1 MNHEY, CDR2 SVGAGI. This CDR3 reads CASSYRDRGSDTQYF. For the CDR3, the DNA is TGTGCCAGCAGTTACCGGGACAGGGGTTCCGATACGCAGTATTTT.

This clonotype occurred many times. CDR3 nucleotides: TGCGCCAGCAGCCAAGATTTGACTGACTCCTACAATGAGCAGTTCTTC. This codes for CASSQDLTDSYNEQFF. The gene calls are TRBV4-3 and TRBJ2-1; D unresolved. The CDR3 totals 16 residues. Germline CDR1 and CDR2: LGHNA and YSLEER. The V end was cut by 0 bases, the J end by 0 bases, with 9 bases between.

The V call is TRBV20-1, the J call TRBJ2-7, with D possibly being TRBD2 (5 bases). Germline V lookup: CDR1 DFQATT, CDR2 SNEGSKA (reference sequence). CDR3 length: 12 amino acids. V shed 4 bases and J shed 2 bases, with 9 bases lying between them. CDR3 protein: CSANGRTYEQYF. The DNA of the CDR3 is TGCAGTGCTAATGGGAGAACCTACGAGCAGTACTTC.

This clonotype came up a few times. This chain uses TRBV11-2 with TRBJ2-1, with 7 bases matching TRBD2. This CDR3 contains 18 residues. Per germline, CDR1 SGHAT and CDR2 FQNNGV. Germline trimming cut 3 bases from V and 7 bases from J; bases unmatched to any gene: 18. The CDR3: CASSFPRRTGGRTNEQFF. As DNA, the CDR3 is TGTGCCAGCAGCTTCCCGCGGAGGACGGGAGGAAGGACGAATGAGCAGTTCTTC.

This clonotype was counted only a few times. V and J are TRBV28 and TRBJ1-2; 7 positions match TRBD1. Germline trimming cut 8 bases from V and 4 bases from J; bases unmatched to any gene: 1. The germline gives CDR1 MDHEN, CDR2 SYDVKM. This CDR3 has 11 residues. The CDR3 bases are TGTGCCAGCGGACAGGTCTATGGCTACACCTTC. This encodes CASGQVYGYTF.

The V gene is TRBV2, the J gene TRBJ2-1; 7 bases agree with TRBD2. After removal of 1 base from V and 14 bases from J, the junction contained 5 bases not matched to a gene. Germline V CDR1 and CDR2: SNHLY, FYNNEI. The length of the CDR3 is 12 residues. This chain's CDR3 is CASSEGAGWEFF. For the CDR3, the DNA is TGTGCCAGCAGTGAAGGAGCGGGGTGGGAGTTCTTC.

The chain employs TRBV10-3 and TRBJ1-5, with D possibly being TRBD1 (5 bases). CDR3 length: 13 residues. From germline, CDR1 is ENHRY and CDR2 SYGVKD. V was cut by 4 bases and J by 6 bases, with 10 bases left in between. DNA of the CDR3: TGTGCCATCAGTGTTGGGGCGGCTCAGCCCCAGCATTTT. It specifies CAISVGAAQPQHF.

The rearrangement joins TRBV7-8 to TRBJ1-5; tentatively, D is TRBD1 (5 bases). The germline gives CDR1 SGHVS, CDR2 FQNEAQ. The CDR3 has 14 amino acids. V was pared by 1 base and J by 9 bases, with 13 bases between. CDR3 sequence reads: CASSLGGGRAPQHF. CDR3 nucleotide sequence: TGTGCCAGCAGCTTAGGGGGGGGAAGGGCGCCCCAGCATTTT.

J is TRBJ2-3 and V is TRBV9; D is uncertain. Per germline, CDR1 SGDLS and CDR2 YYNGEE. Trimming shortened V by 1 base and J by 0 bases, and 6 bases separated the two germline ends. This CDR3 region has 14 residues. In DNA form, the CDR3 reads TGTGCCAGCAGCGTACGGGTTAGCACAGATACGCAGTATTTT. Protein: CASSVRVSTDTQYF.

Worth noting for this clonotype: A much larger clone lies a single base off, so this may be a read error. This chain uses TRBV4-3 with TRBJ1-6; a weak D match, TRBD1 (5 bases). Looked up from germline, CDR1 is LGHNA and CDR2 is YSLEER. The CDR3 runs 15 residues. The CDR3 DNA reads TGCGCCATCAGCCAAGACGGGGGGAGTAATTCACCCCTCCACTTT. This sequence encodes CAISQDGGSNSPLHF.

This clonotype was seen more than once but under ten times. The chain joins TRBV3-1 to TRBJ1-1; a weak D match, TRBD1 (6 bases). V lost 4 bases to trimming and J lost 4 bases, with 13 bases between them. Germline values: CDR1 LGHDT, CDR2 YNNKEL (reference sequence). CDR3 length: 14 amino acids. CDR3 coding DNA: TGTGCCAGCAGCCGCGGGGGCGTGGGCACTGAAGCTTTCTTT. Encoded protein: CASSRGGVGTEAFF.

At least ten counts were recorded for this clonotype. This chain joins TRBV29-1 and TRBJ2-1; D ambiguous. With 4 bases removed from V and 7 bases from J, the gap between germline ends came to 8 bases. Per the germline V gene, CDR1 is SQVTM and CDR2 is ANQGSEA. The CDR3 has 11 amino acids. CDR3 coding DNA: TGCAGCGTTGGGCGTATTAATGAGCAGTTCTTC. This encodes CSVGRINEQFF.